What follows are 16 T cell receptor beta chains derived from one specimen sequenced in a study of glioma-infiltrating T cells. Amplification of TCR alpha and beta CDR3 regions from RNA used iRepertoire nested multiplex PCR. MiXCR, applied by TCRdb to the multiplex PCR reads, yields one record per CDR3 protein. The table has about 140,000 distinct CDR3 sequences, about two fifths seen once; the top ten hold around a fifth. Material for sequencing was glioma tissue, nonneoplastic brain tissue, or PBMCs (not recorded which). The receptors were sampled from a human donor with low-grade glioma or glioblastoma, undergoing nonglioma brain surgery, or in good health (not recorded which).

This clonotype was detected a few times. This chain connects TRBV28 to TRBJ1-2; D is unclear. The germline gives CDR1 MDHEN, CDR2 SYDVKM. V lost 8 bases and J 4 bases, leaving 5 bases between the germline ends. The CDR3 extends over 10 amino acids. Here the CDR3 reads CASGFYGYTF. As DNA, the CDR3 is TGTGCCAGCGGGTTCTATGGCTACACCTTC.

This clonotype appeared many times. The V gene is TRBV7-9, the J gene TRBJ2-1; 7 bases line up with TRBD2. CDR1 and CDR2 from the germline V gene are SEHNR and FQNEAQ (reference sequence). The CDR3 has 15 residues. After removal of 3 bases from V and 4 bases from J, the junction contained 6 bases not matched to a gene. The CDR3, as DNA: TGTGCCAGCAGCTTGGGGGGGGAATTTTACAATGAGCAGTTCTTC. It translates to CASSLGGEFYNEQFF. Using reference TRBV7-9 and TRBJ2-1 for the parts outside the CDR3, the full variable domain is DTGVSQNPRHKITKRGQNVTFRCDPISEHNRLYWYRQTLGQGPEFLTYFQNEAQLEKSRLLSDRFSAERPKGSFSTLEIQRTEQGDSAMYLCASSLGGEFYNEQFFGPGTRLTVL.

This clonotype occurred a few times. This chain joins TRBV20-1 and TRBJ1-5; 8 bases match TRBD1. Germline CDR1 and CDR2: DFQATT and SNEGSKA (reference sequence). The trim removed 1 base at V and 5 bases at J, leaving 4 bases unmatched. The CDR3 is 14 residues long. The CDR3 loop reads CSARGRGRDQPQHF. The CDR3 DNA reads TGCAGTGCTAGAGGCAGGGGGCGCGATCAGCCCCAGCATTTT.

The chain joins TRBV6-1 to TRBJ2-7; 8 nucleotides agree with TRBD1. V shed 10 bases, J shed 2 bases, and the junction held 4 bases outside the gene matches. This CDR3 is 12 amino acids long. Germline lookup yields CDR1 MNHNS and CDR2 SASEGT. The CDR3 coding sequence is TGTGCCACCGGACAGGGCCCCTACGAGCAGTACTTC. Protein sequence: CATGQGPYEQYF.

The gene calls are TRBV7-3 and TRBJ2-1; D remains unclear. The CDR3 sequence is 13 residues long. Trimming left V 8 bases short and J 0 bases short, with 8 bases between. Germline V CDR1 and CDR2: SGHTA, FQGTGA. In DNA form, the CDR3 reads TGTGCCAGCGTGGTAAGCTCCTACAATGAGCAGTTCTTC. Translated, it gives CASVVSSYNEQFF.

This clonotype has just a few counts. The chain uses TRBV18 and TRBJ2-5, with no clear D. The CDR3 is made up of 12 amino acids. Trimming removed 2 bases at V and 1 base at J, with 2 bases between. CDR1 KGHSH and CDR2 LQKENI come from the germline V gene. This CDR3 is CASSPAQETQYF. DNA of the CDR3: TGTGCCAGCTCACCAGCCCAAGAGACCCAGTACTTC.

The chain joins TRBV6-2 or TRBV6-3 to TRBJ1-1, with unresolved D. The CDR3 runs 14 residues. Germline CDR1 MNHEY, CDR2 SVGEGT. V was cut by 2 bases and J by 1 base, with 8 bases left in between. The CDR3 DNA reads TGTGCCAGCAGTTACGAGGAAAGGAACACTGAAGCTTTCTTT. Amino acids: CASSYEERNTEAFF.

Turning to this clonotype: The junction differs from germline at one of its ends, possibly a read error. The chain combines TRBV19 with TRBJ2-1, with TRBD1 as a possible D gene (5 bases). Germline V gene data show CDR1 as LNHDA and CDR2 as SQIVND (reference sequence). CDR3 size: 14 residues. CDR3 protein: CASGIGVPRDEQFF. The CDR3, as DNA: TGTGCCAGTGGTATAGGGGTCCCTAGGGATGAGCAGTTCTTC.

Note on this clonotype: Mismatch with germline at one junction end may stem from a read error. The gene calls are TRBV7-2 and TRBJ2-7; D is tentatively TRBD1 or TRBD2 (5 bases each). This CDR3 region has 12 residues. The germline V gene encodes CDR1 SGHTA and CDR2 FQGNSA. Here the CDR3 DNA reads TGTGCCAGCAGCACCGACCGGGGCCCCTTGCACTTC. Its protein product is CASSTDRGPLHF.

This chain uses TRBV15 with TRBJ1-3; D is unresolved. The CDR3 totals 13 residues. Germline V lookup: CDR1 LNHNV, CDR2 YYDKDF (reference sequence). The V end was cut by 5 bases, the J end by 4 bases, with 9 bases between. The CDR3 DNA follows: TGTGCCACCAGCGCCGCCCCGGGAAACACCATATATTTT. Amino acid sequence: CATSAAPGNTIYF.

This clonotype has only a few counts. V is TRBV6-9 and J is TRBJ1-2; D not resolved. The CDR3 is 14 residues long. The germline gives CDR1 MNHGY, CDR2 SVAAGI. With 3 bases removed from V and 8 bases from J, the gap between germline ends came to 16 bases. The CDR3 DNA is TGTGCCAGCAGTTACCCGGTCATCTCGGGAGGCTACACCTTC. It encodes CASSYPVISGGYTF.

This chain joins TRBV4-2 and TRBJ2-7, with 7 positions matching TRBD2. CDR1 is LGHNA, CDR2 YNFKEQ, per germline. The CDR3 sequence is 14 residues long. The V segment lost 8 bases and the J segment 0 bases; nucleotides outside the gene matches: 7. The CDR3 reads CASGAGTASYEQYF. CDR3 DNA sequence: TGTGCCAGCGGAGCGGGGACCGCCTCCTACGAGCAGTACTTC.

V gene TRBV7-2 combines with J gene TRBJ1-1; 7 positions match TRBD1. This CDR3 spans 14 amino acids. CDR1 is SGHTA and CDR2 is FQGNSA in the germline V gene. V lost 4 bases and J lost 4; bases outside the gene matches: 6. Written as DNA, the CDR3 is TGTGCCAGCAGCTCAGACAGGGTTGGCACTGAAGCTTTCTTT. Amino acid sequence: CASSSDRVGTEAFF.

The CDR3 sequence is CASSSGGGGNNEQFF. The CDR3 bases are TGTGCCAGCAGTTCGGGCGGGGGTGGAAACAATGAGCAGTTCTTC. This sequence joins TRBV6-5 and TRBJ2-1, with 7 bases that match TRBD2. Germline V CDR1 and CDR2: MNHEY, SVGAGI. The V gene end was trimmed by 4 bases and the J gene end by 5 bases; junction bases not matched to a gene: 8. This CDR3 is 15 amino acids long.

This chain uses TRBV20-1 with TRBJ2-1, with 10 bases lining up with TRBD2. The germline V gene has CDR1 DFQATT and CDR2 SNEGSKA (reference sequence). J was trimmed by 6 bases and V by 4 bases; bases with no gene match: 12. The CDR3 has 16 residues. This chain's CDR3 is CSATDLAGVEVNEQFF. In DNA, the CDR3 is TGCAGTGCTACTGACCTAGCGGGAGTCGAGGTCAATGAGCAGTTCTTC.

The table lists this clonotype with many counts. J is TRBJ1-1 and V is TRBV28; 8 bases line up with TRBD1. The junction had 5 bases not matched to a gene; V was cut back by 5 bases and J by 0 bases. In germline, CDR1 is MDHEN, CDR2 SYDVKM. The CDR3 length is 15 residues. The CDR3 DNA is TGTGCCAGCAGTCCAGGGGGCAGCATGAACACTGAAGCTTTCTTT. Protein product: CASSPGGSMNTEAFF. The complete variable domain, with remaining parts taken from reference TRBV28 and TRBJ1-1, reads DVKVTQSSRYLVKRTGEKVFLECVQDMDHENMFWYRQDPGLGLRLIYFSYDVKMKEKGDIPEGYSVSREKKERFSLILESASTNQTSMYLCASSPGGSMNTEAFFGQGTRLTVV.